These 28 T cell receptor beta chains share one sample of origin, sequenced in a study of beta chain features in type 1 diabetes. Their cognate antigens are unknown. Findings and limits, study-wide: Type 1 diabetes patients had TCRB CDR3s that were shorter (moderately but significantly so) in all four CD4+ subsets.

Reverse transcription of all isolated RNA meant that expressed TCRB transcripts were sequenced. Repertoires were generated with immunoSEQ multiplex PCR, while TCRdb's copy carries only in-frame clones and drops some. This table holds around 260,000 clones, 20% to 25% found once. Sequenced material: naive CD4+ T cells from blood. The origin of the receptors is a woman in her twenties or thirties with type 1 diabetes.

This clone was counted only a few times. This chain links TRBV6-5 with TRBJ2-7, with a weak D call TRBD1 (6 bases). This CDR3 contains 13 residues. Germline V gene lookup returns CDR1 MNHEY and CDR2 SVGAGI. V was cut by 9 bases and J by 3 bases, with 15 bases left in between. The CDR3 here is CASHPYRDYEQYF. The CDR3 DNA is TGTGCCAGTCACCCATACAGGGACTACGAGCAGTACTTC.

This chain's CDR3 is CASSPVGSGDGYTF. The CDR3 DNA reads TGTGCCAGCAGCCCGGTGGGGTCCGGGGATGGCTACACCTTC. J is TRBJ1-2 and V is TRBV7-9; D gene unclear. Between the trimmed V and J ends, which lost 5 bases and 6 bases, there was a span of 16 bases. This CDR3 contains 14 residues. Germline V gene data show CDR1 as SEHNR and CDR2 as FQNEAQ (reference sequence).

A few counts support this clone. The chain carries TRBV28 and TRBJ2-7, with 10 bases aligning to TRBD2. This CDR3 region has 16 residues. Germline V gene lookup returns CDR1 MDHEN and CDR2 SYDVKM. V lost 2 bases to trimming and J lost 6 bases; unmatched junction nucleotides: 10. For the CDR3, the DNA is TGTGCCAGCAGTTTAGTGCCTAGCGGGAGCTCTGGCGAGCAGTACTTC. This sequence encodes CASSLVPSGSSGEQYF. The full variable domain, completed using reference TRBV28 and TRBJ2-7, is DVKVTQSSRYLVKRTGEKVFLECVQDMDHENMFWYRQDPGLGLRLIYFSYDVKMKEKGDIPEGYSVSREKKERFSLILESASTNQTSMYLCASSLVPSGSSGEQYFGPGTRLTVT.

The chain recombines TRBV11-2 with TRBJ1-1; the D is unclear. Trimming left V 0 bases short and J 4 bases short, with 6 bases between. Germline V gene sequence: CDR1 SGHAT, CDR2 FQNNGV. The CDR3 has 13 residues. The CDR3 DNA sequence: TGTGCCAGCAGCTTAGATTCAGGCACTGAAGCTTTCTTT. Encoded protein: CASSLDSGTEAFF.

This clone was counted a few times. The sample holds other DNA sequences that translate to the same CDR3. The rearrangement links TRBV4-1 to TRBJ1-2; tentatively, D is TRBD1 (6 bases). Deletions cut 1 base from V and 2 bases from J, with 8 bases between. The length of the CDR3 is 14 residues. Per germline, CDR1 MGHRA and CDR2 YSYEKL. CDR3 protein: CASSQAGVNYGYTF. The DNA for the CDR3 is TGCGCCAGCAGCCAAGCAGGGGTCAACTATGGCTACACCTTC.

This clone has only one observation. The V call is TRBV10-3, the J call TRBJ2-1, with D uncertain. V gave up 5 bases and J gave up 5 bases, with 13 bases separating them. The germline V gene encodes CDR1 ENHRY and CDR2 SYGVKD. This CDR3 comprises 14 residues. The CDR3 reads CAISPPRADNEQFF. The CDR3 DNA reads TGTGCCATCAGTCCCCCACGAGCTGACAATGAGCAGTTCTTC.

In its sample, this clone was seen a few times. The chain is built from TRBV28 and TRBJ2-1; D not resolved. Germline V gives CDR1 MDHEN, CDR2 SYDVKM. This CDR3 has 12 residues. The ends were cut back, 3 bases at V and 9 bases at J, with 9 bases in the middle. The CDR3 coding sequence is TGTGCCAGCAGTTTTGCGGTCGGTGAGCAGTTCTTC. Translating gives CASSFAVGEQFF.

This clone turned up a few times. The chain has TRBV9 and TRBJ2-7; D is undetermined. Trimming cost V 0 bases and J 1 base, with 8 bases left between them. The CDR3 sequence is 14 residues long. The germline V gene has CDR1 SGDLS and CDR2 YYNGEE. The CDR3 loop is CASSVGPSSYEQYF. CDR3 bases: TGTGCCAGCAGCGTAGGGCCTAGTTCCTACGAGCAGTACTTC.

This clone was counted a few times. This rearrangement joins TRBV30 to TRBJ1-1; maybe TRBD1 (5 bases). Trimming pared 5 bases from V and 6 bases from J, leaving 13 bases between. The CDR3 consists of 12 residues. Germline V gene lookup returns CDR1 GTSNPN and CDR2 SVGIG (reference sequence). In nucleotides, the CDR3 is TGTGCCTGGGACGGAGGGGCGTCTGAAGCTTTCTTT. Protein sequence: CAWDGGASEAFF.

Points on this clone: The same CDR3 is also encoded by other DNA sequences in this sample. The rearrangement joins TRBV29-1 to TRBJ1-2; 8 positions match TRBD1. Germline assignment: CDR1 SQVTM and CDR2 ANQGSEA. The CDR3 runs 13 residues. J lost 3 bases, V lost 6 bases, and 6 bases had no gene match. Here the CDR3 reads CSVSTGEDYGYTF. The CDR3 nucleotides read TGCAGCGTGTCGACAGGGGAAGACTATGGCTACACCTTC.

J is TRBJ1-1 and V is TRBV7-9, with D possibly being TRBD1 (5 bases). In germline, CDR1 is SEHNR, CDR2 FQNEAQ (reference sequence). Trimming took 5 bases from V and 6 from J, leaving 10 bases between them. This CDR3 comprises 12 residues. CDR3 bases: TGTGCCAGCAGCGGGGGAGGGCCTGAAGCTTTCTTT. Translation: CASSGGGPEAFF.

As to this clone: Other DNA sequences from this sample encode an identical CDR3 as well. This rearrangement joins TRBV18 to TRBJ2-7, with D possibly being TRBD2 (6 bases). The germline gives CDR1 KGHSH, CDR2 LQKENI. Deletions cut 3 bases from V and 1 base from J, with 10 bases between. CDR3 length equals 14 residues. DNA for the CDR3: TGTGCCAGCTCACCTTCAGGAGGGTCCTACGAGCAGTACTTC. As protein: CASSPSGGSYEQYF.

This clone was counted between two and nine times. Here the CDR3 DNA reads TGCGCCAGCAGCCAAGATTGGGGCGGAGCCTACGAGCAGTACTTC. This translates into CASSQDWGGAYEQYF. V and J are TRBV4-1 and TRBJ2-7; the D gene is possibly TRBD1 (5 bases). The CDR3 extends over 15 amino acids. Trimming pared 0 bases from V and 2 bases from J, leaving 11 bases between. Germline-derived CDR1 and CDR2 are MGHRA and YSYEKL.

V is TRBV19 and J is TRBJ2-7; TRBD1 matches at 7 bases. The V gene's germline CDR1 is LNHDA and CDR2 SQIVND (reference sequence). CDR3 length equals 15 residues. Unmatched junction bases numbered 9, after V lost 4 bases and J lost 3 bases. In DNA, the CDR3 is TGTGCCAGTAGTAGGCCAGGGACAGTAGACTACGAGCAGTACTTC. Its protein product is CASSRPGTVDYEQYF.

The V call is TRBV28, the J call TRBJ2-3, with D unresolved. In germline, CDR1 is MDHEN, CDR2 SYDVKM. CDR3 length: 12 residues. Trimming removed 6 bases from V and 4 bases from J, with 8 bases in between. CDR3 DNA: TGTGCCAGCAGCAACCCGGCAGATACGCAGTATTTT. Its protein is CASSNPADTQYF.

This clone was counted only a few times. The J gene is TRBJ2-7, the V gene TRBV23-1; 8 bases match TRBD1. TRBV23-1 is an ORF, with its function uncertain. V lost 8 bases and J lost 0; bases outside the gene matches: 12. The CDR3 sequence is 16 residues long. Here the CDR3 DNA reads TGCGCCAGCCTCCCTTTCCCGGGACAGGACTCCTACGAGCAGTACTTC. It codes for CASLPFPGQDSYEQYF.

The chain recombines TRBV25-1 with TRBJ1-3, with a tentative D call TRBD1 (5 bases). The CDR3 sequence is 14 residues long. Germline loops: CDR1 MGHDK, CDR2 SYGVNS. Trimming cost V 9 bases and J 0 bases, with 12 bases left between them. The CDR3: CASRDSASGNTIYF. The CDR3 DNA reads as TGTGCCAGTCGAGACAGCGCCTCTGGAAACACCATATATTTT.

The V and J genes are TRBV27 and TRBJ1-3; a weak D match, TRBD1 (5 bases). CDR3 length: 14 amino acids. The V and J ends lost 0 bases and 2 bases respectively, with 5 bases between them. Germline CDR1 MNHEY, CDR2 SMNVEV (reference sequence). CDR3 in DNA: TGTGCCAGCAGTTTATCGACAGCTGGAAACACCATATATTTT. Translated: CASSLSTAGNTIYF.

Only a few counts were recorded for this clone. J is TRBJ2-1 and V is TRBV28, with 9 bases that match TRBD1. CDR3 size: 15 residues. In germline, CDR1 is MDHEN, CDR2 SYDVKM. Germline trimming cut 5 bases from V and 6 bases from J; bases unmatched to any gene: 8. CDR3 nucleotide sequence: TGTGCCAGCAGTCCCAGGACAGGGGCCGCCAATGAGCAGTTCTTC. Its protein is CASSPRTGAANEQFF.

This rearrangement joins TRBV18 to TRBJ2-5; D is perhaps TRBD2 (5 bases). The CDR3 totals 15 residues. Germline CDR1 is KGHSH and CDR2 is LQKENI. V was trimmed by 3 bases and J by 2 bases, leaving 13 bases between them. The CDR3 region has the DNA TGTGCCAGCTCACCGAGGCGGGCGGTACAAGAGACCCAGTACTTC. Encoded protein: CASSPRRAVQETQYF.

This clone occurred a few times. The chain is built from TRBV6-9 and TRBJ2-1; 7 positions agree with TRBD2. The CDR3 spans 16 residues. Germline V lookup: CDR1 MNHGY, CDR2 SVAAGI. The V segment lost 2 bases and the J segment 4 bases; nucleotides outside the gene matches: 8. This CDR3 is CASSYPGPSGYNEQFF. The CDR3 DNA follows: TGTGCCAGCAGTTATCCCGGTCCTAGCGGTTACAATGAGCAGTTCTTC.

This clone was observed a handful of times. The chain employs TRBV30 and TRBJ1-1, with unresolved D. V lost 5 bases to trimming and J lost 1 base, with 5 bases between them. The CDR3 spans 11 residues. The germline gives CDR1 GTSNPN, CDR2 SVGIG (reference sequence). The DNA of the CDR3 is TGTGCCTGGGAGAAGAACACTGAAGCTTTCTTT. Protein product: CAWEKNTEAFF.

The rearrangement uses TRBV30 and TRBJ2-2; D is perhaps TRBD1 (6 bases). There are 13 residues in the CDR3. The germline V gene encodes CDR1 GTSNPN and CDR2 SVGIG (reference sequence). Trimming took off 3 bases at V and 7 bases at J, with 12 bases between the two ends. In DNA form, the CDR3 reads TGTGCCTGGAGGGCAACAGGGTTCGGGGAGCTGTTTTTT. Residues: CAWRATGFGELFF.

This clone was seen more than once but under ten times. The chain uses TRBV5-6 and TRBJ2-1; 8 bases are a match to TRBD2. Germline V lookup: CDR1 SGHDT, CDR2 YYEEEE. Trimming removed 4 bases from V and 1 base from J; junction bases left unmatched: 4. The CDR3 length is 15 residues. CDR3 nucleotides: TGTGCCAGCAGCCCACTAGCGGAATCCTACAATGAGCAGTTCTTC. Its protein is CASSPLAESYNEQFF.

The chain joins TRBV30 to TRBJ2-3, with TRBD1 matching 10 bases. The CDR3 has 15 amino acids. The trim removed 2 bases at V and 3 bases at J, leaving 5 bases unmatched. CDR1 is GTSNPN, CDR2 SVGIG, per germline (reference sequence). Here the CDR3 DNA reads TGTGCCTGGAGTCAGGGACAGGGGATTACAGATACGCAGTATTTT. Translation: CAWSQGQGITDTQYF.

This clone was seen a handful of times. Other nucleotide sequences from this sample produce the same CDR3. V and J are TRBV5-1 and TRBJ1-1; perhaps TRBD1 as D (6 bases). Germline V CDR1 and CDR2: SGHRS, YFSETQ. Trimming left V 4 bases short and J 1 base short, with 8 bases between. The CDR3 loop spans 13 amino acids. Here the CDR3 reads CASSPGQNTEAFF. The CDR3 nucleotides are TGCGCCAGCAGCCCGGGACAGAACACTGAAGCTTTCTTT.

This rearrangement joins TRBV9 to TRBJ2-5, with 11 bases that match TRBD2. This CDR3 comprises 16 residues. Germline loops: CDR1 SGDLS, CDR2 YYNGEE. V trimming: 0 bases; J trimming: 4 bases; junction bases outside the gene matches: 5. CDR3 DNA sequence: TGTGCCAGCAGCGTAGGGACTAGCGGGTATGGAGAGACCCAGTACTTC. Residues: CASSVGTSGYGETQYF.

The gene calls are TRBV6-6 and TRBJ2-5; D is perhaps TRBD1 (6 bases). This CDR3 region has 12 residues. Trimming removed 10 bases from V and 5 bases from J, with 14 bases in between. Germline CDR1 and CDR2: MNHNY and SVGAGI (reference sequence). The CDR3 nucleotides are TGTGCCACCCTGGGGGCCGGGGAGACCCAGTACTTC. Translating gives CATLGAGETQYF.